The following is a T cell receptor (beta chain) sequence with its context. Its antigen remains undetermined. No base-level quality is on record; no much larger clone is a single base apart. The CDR3 regions of human TCRbeta chains were analyzed by immunosequencing. From the authors' description of their analysis: Repertoire TCRs were checked for matches against a reference library of SARS-CoV-2-specific TCRs that had been generated using the MIRA antigen-specificity platform. Breadth meant the fraction of unique TCRs that were SARS-CoV-2-associated, whereas depth meant the fraction of total T cells that were SARS-CoV-2-associated. Using the MIRA data, each spike-specific TCR was mapped to the spike region that the TCR reacts to and placed in a CD4 or CD8 class. Log10-transformed breadth and depth values were compared by one-way ANOVA with Sidak's multiple comparisons tests. Held by TCRdb, this immuneACCESS table contains in-frame sequences only and omits some clones. Under half of the omission traces to an unresolved V gene where checked; the cause of the rest is unknown. V and J calls and clone size are as listed in that table; D and trimming were resolved from the DNA. This sample lists 140,000 to 150,000 clones; about 90% were detected once. The ten largest clones capture 7.5% to 8% of the sample.

This sample is part of a study of T cell responses to AZD1222 COVID-19 vaccine (dated by TCRdb to the early 2020s). About the full investigation: A total of more than 230 trial participants underwent TCR sequencing, of whom around 200 received two doses of AZD1222 and about 26 received two doses of the MenACWY control vaccine. Enrollment into the trials was organized by age into subgroups of 18-55, 56-69 and 70-plus years, and those subgroups contained about 150, 27 and 61 TCR-sequenced participants, respectively. Results the study describes overall, beyond this receptor: Because no day 14 peak-response samples were available, repertoires were characterized only after the peak T cell response. Conclusions about previously exposed vaccinees were limited because only a handful of AZD1222 recipients were SARS-CoV-2 seropositive at baseline. Reportedly, almost half of the unique spike-specific TCRs recognized epitopes lying outside the regions that are mutated in the B.1.351 and B.1.1.7 variants. The 56-69-year group was small, and its depth increase did not reach significance, likely because of low power. CD4 TCRs associated with the vaccine covered the entire spike protein, and the dominant responses were in regions 160-218 and 743-854. A significant rise in spike-specific TCR breadth and depth was observed after two AZD1222 doses relative to day 0 and relative to MenACWY recipients. Most participants were white British and females outnumbered males, and the authors suggested that clonal diversity may have been underestimated.

This sample's time point label indicates: about 28 days (+/-7) after the second vaccine dose. This specimen's treatment or condition label, per the study, means: meningococcal conjugate vaccine given as trial control. Samples from vaccinated people were obtained from the UK trials COV001 and COV002, which included a single-blind randomized controlled phase 2/3 trial of AZD1222 (ChAdOx1 nCoV-19) in healthy adults. Trial participant PBMC samples were collected at day 0 and day 28 after the second dose for TCRbeta chain sequencing. The receptor was isolated from an adult who received the MenACWY meningococcal vaccine as a control. Sample: peripheral blood, taken 28 days after the second dose of the MenACWY control vaccine.

The CDR3 sequence is CASSAPQRLAKNIQYF. In nucleotide form, the sequence is TGTGCCAGCAGCGCCCCCCAGAGACTAGCCAAAAACATTCAGTACTTC. Recombination joined TRBV7-2 with TRBJ2-4, with no D gene named confidently. Based on the germline V gene, the CDR1 and CDR2 sequences are SGHTA and FQGNSA. The CDR3 contains 16 residues, cysteine and phenylalanine counted. The entry retains the CDR3 DNA only, 48 bases that are in frame from base 1. The trim is 5 bases for V and 0 bases for J, with a gap of 14 bases between the germline ends.